What follows describes a single T cell receptor (beta chain). Its cognate antigen is unknown. The sample comes from a study of T cells expressing NK-cell markers. Study background: The TCR beta repertoires were obtained from sorted CD3+CD56+NKG2C+, CD3+CD56+NKG2C- and CD3+CD56-NKG2C+ T cells. Study conclusions and caveats: There remained a lack of clarity about HCMV specificity of expanded NKG2C+ T cell clones. Of the CD8+ T cells in about 6 donors, roughly 1.0-7.0% belonged to dominant NKG2C+ clonotypes.

Germline V gene lookup returns CDR1 SQVTM and CDR2 ANQGSEA. This CDR3 is 12 amino acids long. Synthesis of TCR beta cDNA relied on 5'RACE template switching carrying UMIs. TCRdb re-called the 5' RACE reads and catalogs CDR3 proteins one per entry, DNA excluded. The sample includes 250,000 or so distinct CDR3 sequences. The sequence was obtained from a woman between 18 and 75 years old in good health. The rearrangement uses TRBV29-1 and TRBJ2-5. Sequencing was carried out using blood T cells: a sorted CD56 or NKG2C T cell subset, CD4+ or CD8+ T cells, or bulk PBMC T cells (not recorded which). The CDR3 region is CSVVGYEETQYF.